This T cell receptor beta chain is from a study of memory CD4+ T cells and cytomegalovirus serostatus. Study results and limitations: Repertoires predicted CMV serostatus with median bootstrapped AUC of about 0.95. Each of 60 to 80 CMV-associated TCRbeta sequences occurred in one to five individuals.

Comments on this clone: Its specificity is not known.

The V gene lost 7 bases and the J gene lost 9 bases, with 16 bases spanning the gap. Germline CDR1 is SNHLY and CDR2 is FYNNEI. The CDR3 is made up of 13 amino acids. Single viable CD3+CD4+CD8-CD45RO+ cells were sorted as the memory CD4+ T cells. Serum IgG to CMV pp150, pp28, p38 and p52 defined serostatus. Some clones are missing from TCRdb's copy, which holds only in-frame ones; the method was immunoSEQ multiplex PCR. Among tens of thousands of clones listed, approximately 80% were seen once. The sequence came from an adult in good health and CMV-seronegative. Material: memory CD4+ T cells from blood. The V gene is TRBV2, the J gene TRBJ2-1; possible D gene TRBD1, 6 bases. CDR3 residues: CASKQGPAGEQFF. The CDR3 DNA reads as TGTGCCAGCAAACAGGGACCGGCGGGTGAGCAGTTCTTC.